Detailed here is one T cell receptor beta chain. What it binds is not known. Here immunoSEQ multiplex PCR was the method, and the copy in TCRdb shows in-frame clones only, minus some. The sample lists tens of thousands of clones, about 94% seen once, with approximately 11% in the top ten. This entry comes from a study of OX40 agonist ivuxolimab in advanced cancers. Overall study context: Earlier treatment with anti-PD-1, anti-PD-L1 or anti-CTLA-4 was permitted, and approximately 38% had received some. Broader study findings: Normalized expansion of T-cell clones was also low for some nonresponders.

The CDR3 spans 14 residues. With 0 bases removed from V and 1 base from J, the gap between germline ends came to 8 bases. Germline-derived CDR1 and CDR2 are SGHRS and YFSETQ. The chain links TRBV5-1 to TRBJ2-7; D possibly corresponds to TRBD1 (6 bases). The origin of this receptor is an adult with an advanced solid tumor such as melanoma, head and neck, liver or kidney cancer. The specimen comprised CD4+ or CD8+ T cells sorted from blood, sampled in a trial of the OX40 agonist ivuxolimab. CDR3 residues: CASSLGQVSYEQYF. CDR3 in DNA: TGCGCCAGCAGCTTGGGACAGGTGTCCTACGAGCAGTACTTC.